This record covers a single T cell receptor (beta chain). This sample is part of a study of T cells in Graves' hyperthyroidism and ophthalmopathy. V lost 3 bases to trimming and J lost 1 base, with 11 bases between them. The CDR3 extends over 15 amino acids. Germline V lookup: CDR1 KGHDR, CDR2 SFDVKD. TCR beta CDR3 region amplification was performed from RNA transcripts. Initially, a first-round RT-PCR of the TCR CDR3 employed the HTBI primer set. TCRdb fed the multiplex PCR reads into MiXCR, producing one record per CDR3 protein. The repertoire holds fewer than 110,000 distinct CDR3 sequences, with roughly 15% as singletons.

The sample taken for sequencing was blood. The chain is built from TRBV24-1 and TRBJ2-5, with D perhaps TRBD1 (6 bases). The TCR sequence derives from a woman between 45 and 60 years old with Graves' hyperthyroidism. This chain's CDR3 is CATSDPRDIQETQYF. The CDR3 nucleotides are TGTGCCACCAGTGATCCCCGGGACATCCAAGAGACCCAGTACTTC.